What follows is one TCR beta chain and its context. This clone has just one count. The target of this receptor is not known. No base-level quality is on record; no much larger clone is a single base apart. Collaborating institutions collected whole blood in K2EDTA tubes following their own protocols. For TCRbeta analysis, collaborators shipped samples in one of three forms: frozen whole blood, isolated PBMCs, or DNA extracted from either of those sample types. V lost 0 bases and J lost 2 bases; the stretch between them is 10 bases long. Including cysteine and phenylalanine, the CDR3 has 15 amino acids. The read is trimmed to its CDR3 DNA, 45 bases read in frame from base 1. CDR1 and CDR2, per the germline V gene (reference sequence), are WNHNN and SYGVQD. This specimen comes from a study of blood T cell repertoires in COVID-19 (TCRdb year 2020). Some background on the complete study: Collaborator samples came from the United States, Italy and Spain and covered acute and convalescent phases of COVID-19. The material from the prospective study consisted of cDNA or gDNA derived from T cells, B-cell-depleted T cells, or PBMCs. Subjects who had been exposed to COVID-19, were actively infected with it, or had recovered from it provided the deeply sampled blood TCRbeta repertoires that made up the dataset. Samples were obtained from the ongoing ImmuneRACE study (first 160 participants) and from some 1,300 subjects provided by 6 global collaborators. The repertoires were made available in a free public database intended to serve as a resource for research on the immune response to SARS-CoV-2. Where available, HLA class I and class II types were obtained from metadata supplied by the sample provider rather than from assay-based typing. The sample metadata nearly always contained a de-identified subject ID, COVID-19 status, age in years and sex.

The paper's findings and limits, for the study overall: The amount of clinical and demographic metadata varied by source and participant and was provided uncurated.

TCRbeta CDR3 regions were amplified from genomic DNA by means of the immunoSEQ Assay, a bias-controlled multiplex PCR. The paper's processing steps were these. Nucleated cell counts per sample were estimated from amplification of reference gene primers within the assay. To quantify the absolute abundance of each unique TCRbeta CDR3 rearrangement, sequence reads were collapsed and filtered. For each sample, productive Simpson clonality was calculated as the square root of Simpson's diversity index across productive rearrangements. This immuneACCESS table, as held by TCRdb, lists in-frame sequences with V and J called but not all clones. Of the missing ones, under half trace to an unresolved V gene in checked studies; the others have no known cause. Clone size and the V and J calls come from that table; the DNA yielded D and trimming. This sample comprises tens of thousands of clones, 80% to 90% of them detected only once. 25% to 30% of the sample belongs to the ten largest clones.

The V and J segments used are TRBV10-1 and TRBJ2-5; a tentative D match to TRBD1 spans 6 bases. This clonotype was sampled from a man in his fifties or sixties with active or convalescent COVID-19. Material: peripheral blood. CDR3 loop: CASSESRTEQETQYF. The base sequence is TGCGCCAGCAGTGAGTCGAGGACAGAACAAGAGACCCAGTACTTC.